This entry is about one T cell receptor beta chain. Its cognate antigen is unknown. The sample comes from a study of shared clonotypes between healthy human individuals. Researchers ran the assay at a deep level. How the authors handled the data: ImmunoSEQ gave junction-only sequences without quality scores, so filtering differed. The data were produced by immunoSEQ multiplex PCR, yet TCRdb's version contains in-frame clones alone and is incomplete. V and J calls and clone size are as listed in that table; D and trimming were resolved from the DNA. This repertoire shows around 2.5 million clones, 80% to 95% found once; its top ten account for around 0.4%. General study points: Shared clonotypes: about 5% naive CD4, roughly 3.8% naive CD8, roughly 2.4% memory CD4, 0.35% to 0.5% memory CD8.

V shed 1 base, J shed 3 bases, and the junction held 8 bases outside the gene matches. This CDR3 has 16 amino acids. CDR1 and CDR2 from the germline V gene are LNHNV and YYDKDF (reference sequence). The chain uses TRBV15 and TRBJ1-1; 7 bases are shared with TRBD1. Sequenced: naive CD4+ T cells from PBMCs. The subset here: CD45RA+ positively selected. This TCR was recovered from a man between 18 and 29 years old in good health. Some clones in this sample may be carry-over from other donors' samples. The CDR3 coding sequence is TGTGCCACCAGCAGAGGGAGACGACAGGGCTACACTGAAGCTTTCTTT. This translates into CATSRGRRQGYTEAFF.